This paragraph reports one T cell receptor beta chain. V lost 5 bases and J lost 9, with 20 bases in between. The CDR3 length is 15 residues. Germline lookup yields CDR1 SGHNT and CDR2 YENEEA. Here immunoSEQ multiplex PCR was the method, and the copy in TCRdb shows in-frame clones only, minus some. The sample includes roughly 2.2 million clones, around 93% of them seen just once. The data derive from a study of shared clonotypes between healthy human individuals. The overall study: Three plates were used per donor for CD4 naive, three for CD4 memory, two for CD8 naive and one for CD8 memory.

The sequencing input was naive CD4+ T cells from PBMCs. Subset of the sample: CD45RA+ positively selected. This TCR was sampled from a man aged 18 to 30 in good health. Some clones in this sample may be carry-over from other donors' samples. This chain joins TRBV11-3 and TRBJ2-1; the D gene is possibly TRBD2 (6 bases). CDR3 bases: TGTGCCAGCAGCCGAAGGACGGAGGGCACCGGTGAGCAGTTCTTC. It encodes CASSRRTEGTGEQFF.